This T cell receptor (beta chain) was sequenced in a study of blood T cell repertoires in COVID-19. Study overall: Samples came from the United States, Italy and Spain, spanning acute and convalescent COVID-19.

Assay: immunoSEQ multiplex PCR; the TCRdb copy retains only in-frame clones and omits some. The data show more than 80,000 clones, 75% to 90% seen once. The germline V gene has CDR1 GTSNPN and CDR2 SVGIG (reference sequence). CDR3 length: 14 amino acids. Losses at the gene ends were 2 bases for V and 9 bases for J; bases not matched to a gene: 7. This chain links TRBV30 with TRBJ2-1, with 10 bases aligning to TRBD2. Sequencing input: peripheral blood. This TCR derives from a man older than 75 with acute or convalescent COVID-19. The chain's CDR3 is CAWSNLAGVAEQFF. The CDR3 DNA reads TGTGCCTGGAGTAACCTAGCGGGAGTCGCTGAGCAGTTCTTC.